The T cell receptor beta chain under discussion was sequenced for a study of blood T cell repertoires in COVID-19. This CDR3 is built from 14 residues. Per the germline V gene, CDR1 is LNHDA and CDR2 is SQIVND (reference sequence). V lost 5 bases, J lost 3 bases, and 6 bases stayed unmatched. Original processing methods: Cell counts per sample came from amplifying reference gene primers. Using immunoSEQ multiplex PCR, the repertoire was profiled, and TCRdb retains in-frame clones only, with some absent. V, J and clone size were drawn from that table, and D and trimming were deduced from the DNA. There are around 300,000 clones in the sample; 85% to 90% occur only once, and over 2% lies in the top ten.

Input material: PBMCs or T cells enriched from blood (not recorded which). The chain couples TRBV19 to TRBJ1-2; 7 bases align to TRBD1. The TCR originated in a woman aged 18-35 years who had recovered from COVID-19. CDR3 amino acids: CASSPKQGYYGYTF. The CDR3 bases are TGTGCCAGTAGTCCAAAACAGGGGTACTATGGCTACACCTTC.